These T cell receptor beta chains were read from a single sample in a study of shared clonotypes between healthy human individuals. This table comes from immunoSEQ multiplex PCR, and its TCRdb copy is limited to in-frame clones, with some not included. The sample holds millions of clones; 95% are singletons and the top ten take roughly 0.13%. Sequences were obtained from naive CD4+ T cells sorted from blood. These TCRs come from a man aged 18-30 years in good health. Both conserved end residues are part of each CDR3. The D gene is left open where the match is weak. Size is omitted from some rows. Given values are once, few, many or a class for expanded clones.

v_gene,abundance,d_gene,j_gene,CDR3nt,CDR3aa
TRBV10-1,-,TRBD1,TRBJ2-1,TGCGCCAGCAGCCCGGGACAGGGGAAAGGCGAGCAGTTCTTC,CASSPGQGKGEQFF
TRBV6-1,-,TRBD2,TRBJ2-3,TGTGCCAGCAGTGAAGCCAACTCTTTACTAGCGGGGGTCACAGATACGCAGTATTTT,CASSEANSLLAGVTDTQYF
TRBV5-1,-,-,TRBJ2-4,TGCGCCAGCAGCATGGGACTGGGGGAGAAAAACATTCAGTACTTC,CASSMGLGEKNIQYF
TRBV5-6,-,TRBD2,TRBJ2-7,TGTGCCAGCAGCCCTTTCGGGACTAGCGGCTACGAGCAGTACTTC,CASSPFGTSGYEQYF
TRBV11-2,-,-,TRBJ2-2,TGTGCCAGCAGCTTATTGGCGTCGATGAACACCGGGGAGCTGTTTTTT,CASSLLASMNTGELFF
TRBV7-9,-,TRBD1,TRBJ1-3,TGTGCCAGCAGCCCGGGACAGGGATCGAGCTCTGGAAACACCATATATTTT,CASSPGQGSSSGNTIYF
TRBV5-6,-,-,TRBJ2-5,TGTGCCAGCAGCTTGGACGGGGGAGGCCAAGAGACCCAGTACTTC,CASSLDGGGQETQYF
TRBV18,-,-,TRBJ2-7,TGTGCCAGCTCACCCTCACAGGGTCCCTACTACGAGCAGTACTTC,CASSPSQGPYYEQYF
TRBV5-1,-,-,TRBJ2-7,TGCGCCAGCAGCGACATGTCGTCCTACGAGCAGTACTTC,CASSDMSSYEQYF
TRBV7-2,-,-,TRBJ2-7,TGTGCCAGCAGCCGTAAGGGGAGTTTACACGAGCAGTACTTC,CASSRKGSLHEQYF
TRBV13,-,-,TRBJ1-3,TGTGCCAGCAGCTTAGGGGGAAGGGCCGGAAACACCATATATTTT,CASSLGGRAGNTIYF
TRBV2,once,TRBD1,TRBJ1-6,TGTGCCAGCACCGGGACACAGGGGAAAGCCTATAATTCACCCCTCCACTTT,CASTGTQGKAYNSPLHF
TRBV6-5,-,TRBD1,TRBJ1-1,TGTGCCAGCAGTTTCCGGACAGGTATGCTGAACACTGAAGCTTTCTTT,CASSFRTGMLNTEAFF
TRBV11-2,-,TRBD2,TRBJ2-7,TGTGCCAGCAGGCGCTGGGGGACTAGCACCTACGAGCAGTACTTC,CASRRWGTSTYEQYF
TRBV18,-,-,TRBJ2-7,TGTGCCAGCTCACCAGAACAGTTCTTGGGCGAGCAGTACTTC,CASSPEQFLGEQYF
TRBV6-1,-,-,TRBJ2-5,TGTGCCAGCAGTCGGGACTTACAAGAGACCCAGTACTTC,CASSRDLQETQYF
TRBV7-9,-,TRBD2,TRBJ2-1,TGTGCCAGCAGCCCGGCTAGCGGGGGGAGCTCCTACAATGAGCAGTTCTTC,CASSPASGGSSYNEQFF
TRBV9,-,-,TRBJ2-1,TGTGCCAGCAGCGTAGGGCCGGTCCATGAGCAGTTCTTC,CASSVGPVHEQFF
TRBV7-9,few,-,TRBJ1-1,TGTGCCAGCAGCTCCCCAGCGTGGGGGAACACTGAAGCTTTCTTT,CASSSPAWGNTEAFF
TRBV30,-,-,TRBJ1-5,TGTGCCTGGAGTGTCGACAGGACCTTAGGGAGCAATCAGCCCCAGCATTTT,CAWSVDRTLGSNQPQHF
TRBV9,-,-,TRBJ1-4,TGTGCCAGCAGCCCCCTTGGGCATACTAATGAAAAACTGTTTTTT,CASSPLGHTNEKLFF
TRBV28,-,-,TRBJ2-5,TGTGCCAGCAGTTACCAGGGAACGTACCAAGAGACCCAGTACTTC,CASSYQGTYQETQYF
TRBV5-1,-,TRBD2,TRBJ2-7,TGCGCCAGCAGCTTGGGGACTAGCAGCAACGAGCAGTACTTC,CASSLGTSSNEQYF
TRBV28,-,TRBD1,TRBJ1-2,TGTGCCAGCAGTCCGGGCGACAGGGACCTGTCGGTAAAGACCTTC,CASSPGDRDLSVKTF
TRBV29-1,once,-,TRBJ1-1,TGCAGCGTCCTAGGGGCGGGGAGAACTGAAGCTTTCTTT,CSVLGAGRTEAFF
TRBV4-3,-,-,TRBJ2-7,TGCGCCAGCAGCCTACAAGCGTTAACACAGGGCTCCGAGCAGTACTTC,CASSLQALTQGSEQYF
TRBV6-5,few,-,TRBJ2-7,TGTGCCAGCAGTGCAGGGAACACGAATTACGAGCAGTACTTC,CASSAGNTNYEQYF
TRBV5-1,-,-,TRBJ1-3,TGCGCCAGCAGCTTGGGGATGGTCTCTGGAAACACCATATATTTT,CASSLGMVSGNTIYF
TRBV5-1,-,TRBD2,TRBJ2-5,TGCGCCAGCAGCCTACTAGCGGGAAGGGGGGAGACCCAGTACTTC,CASSLLAGRGETQYF
TRBV6-1,-,TRBD2,TRBJ2-3,TGTGCCAGCAGTGAAGGAGGGACTAGCGGCACAGATACGCAGTATTTT,CASSEGGTSGTDTQYF
TRBV7-3,once,-,TRBJ2-3,TGTGCCAGCAGCTTAGACACAGATACGCAGTATTTT,CASSLDTDTQYF
TRBV6-4,-,-,TRBJ2-3,TGTGCCAGCAGTGCTGATTCCGGGACTTCAGATACGCAGTATTTT,CASSADSGTSDTQYF
TRBV29-1,-,-,TRBJ2-7,TGCAGCGTTGCTACTACCCCCTACGAGCAGTACTTC,CSVATTPYEQYF
TRBV10-1,-,-,TRBJ2-3,TGCGCCAGCAGTAAGACTAGCACAGATACGCAGTATTTT,CASSKTSTDTQYF
TRBV29-1,-,TRBD1,TRBJ1-2,TGCAGCGTTGAAGGGACAGGGGATCCCTATGGCTACACCTTC,CSVEGTGDPYGYTF
TRBV5-1,-,TRBD1,TRBJ2-7,TGCGCCAGCAGCATGACAGGGAATGAGCAGTACTTC,CASSMTGNEQYF